The clone carrying this T cell receptor beta chain appeared a few times. Using immunoSEQ multiplex PCR, the repertoire was profiled, and TCRdb retains in-frame clones only, with some absent. This sample yields 950,000 to 1,100,000 clones, of which around 76% are seen a single time; around 1.5% belongs to the top ten. This specimen comes from a study of shared clonotypes between healthy human individuals. The length of the CDR3 is 14 residues. Between the trimmed V and J ends, which lost 6 bases and 1 base, there was a span of 12 bases. Germline CDR1 SNHLY, CDR2 FYNNEI. Source material: memory CD4+ T cells sorted from blood. Subset indicated: CD45RA-negative fraction. This sequence joins TRBV2 and TRBJ1-1; perhaps TRBD1 as D (5 bases). The sequence came from a man younger than 35 in good health. CDR3 nucleotide sequence: TGTGCCAGCAGGCCGGGACCGCAGAACACTGAAGCTTTCTTT. Its translation: CASRPGPQNTEAFF.